This T cell receptor beta chain was sequenced in a study of OX40 agonist ivuxolimab in advanced cancers. Study-wide results and limits: Dosing at 0.1 to 3.0 mg/kg was accompanied by clonal expansion of CD4+ and CD8+ blood T cells by week 6.

Comments on this clone: Its antigen remains unknown.

CDR1 is MNHEY, CDR2 SMNVEV, per germline (reference sequence). The CDR3 runs to 17 residues. V was trimmed by 0 bases and J by 3 bases, leaving 15 bases between them. This table comes from immunoSEQ multiplex PCR, and its TCRdb copy is limited to in-frame clones, with some not included. The repertoire holds about 90,000 clones, with 90% as singletons. V gene TRBV27 combines with J gene TRBJ1-5; maybe TRBD1 (6 bases). The receptor was derived from an adult with an advanced solid tumor such as melanoma, head and neck, liver or kidney cancer. The sample consisted of CD4+ or CD8+ T cells sorted from blood, taken in a trial of the OX40 agonist ivuxolimab. The CDR3 loop reads CASSLSFGGAFNQPQHF. For the CDR3, the DNA is TGTGCCAGCAGTTTATCGTTCGGGGGGGCATTCAATCAGCCCCAGCATTTT.